This T cell receptor (beta chain) was identified in a study of a mutant IDH1 vaccine in newly diagnosed glioma. Study details: All eight of the vaccinations patients received fell in weeks 1, 3, 5, 7, 11, 15, 19 and 23. Treated individuals were approximately 62% male and roughly 40% female, averaging roughly 39 years of age. Patients were pretreated with radiotherapy, temozolomide, or both, mostly both.

Time point given: week 5, during vaccination. In the vaccine, a single dose held 300 ug of the mutant IDH1 20-mer peptide, along with topical imiquimod. The V end was cut by 5 bases, the J end by 6 bases, with 19 bases between. The CDR3 length is 15 residues. Germline-derived CDR1 and CDR2 are LGHNA and YNFKEQ. Study-wide results and limits: Vaccination induced immune responses in around 93% of patients.

This clone was observed a few times. The antigen is undetermined. The method was immunoSEQ multiplex PCR; TCRdb's version includes in-frame clones alone and lacks a portion of them. The table has about 40,000 clones, roughly 90% seen once. The rearrangement links TRBV4-2 to TRBJ1-1; TRBD1 might be the D (6 bases). This sequence originates from a man aged 50 to 60 with glioma. Material: PBMCs, obtained from a glioma patient whose treatment included an IDH1 peptide vaccine. DNA for the CDR3: TGTGCCAGCAGCAAAGGGGGGGGGAGACCACCTGAAGCTTTCTTT. This gives the protein CASSKGGGRPPEAFF.